These T cell receptor beta chains were read from a single sample in a study of blood T cells in healthy people across ages. TCRdb independently ran MiXCR on the 5' RACE reads; one entry per CDR3 protein. The sample consists of hundreds of thousands of distinct CDR3 sequences, 58% of them appearing once. The material sequenced was blood. Receptor source: a man younger than 45 in good health. Each CDR3 is given with its conserved first and last residue. The order of the fields is CDR3 length, D gene, V gene, J gene, clone size, CDR3 protein, CDR3 DNA. The D gene is left open where the match is weak. Size is omitted from some rows. Given values are once, few, many or a class for expanded clones.

length: 13; D: TRBD1; V: TRBV6-1; J: TRBJ1-1; size: few; CDR3: CASSASGQGEAFF; DNA: TGTGCCAGCAGTGCCTCGGGACAGGGAGAAGCTTTCTTT
length: 11; D: -; V: TRBV29-1; J: TRBJ2-1; size: -; CDR3: CSVGGVGEQFF; DNA: TGCAGCGTTGGTGGGGTGGGTGAGCAGTTCTTC
length: 15; D: -; V: TRBV12-3/TRBV12-4; J: TRBJ2-5; size: few; CDR3: CASSPGWGREETQYF; DNA: TGTGCCAGCAGCCCTGGGTGGGGGCGAGAAGAGACCCAGTACTTC
length: 13; D: -; V: TRBV20-1; J: TRBJ1-5; size: -; CDR3: CSAAGDLNQPQHF; DNA: TGCAGTGCAGCGGGAGACCTCAATCAGCCCCAGCATTTT
length: 12; D: -; V: TRBV7-8; J: TRBJ2-3; size: many; CDR3: CASSLVGLTQYF; DNA: TGTGCCAGCAGCTTAGTGGGCCTAACGCAGTATTTT
length: 16; D: TRBD1; V: TRBV4-1; J: TRBJ2-4; size: -; CDR3: CASSQDPGGNKNIQYF; DNA: TGCGCCAGCAGCCAAGACCCAGGGGGCAACAAAAACATTCAGTACTTC
length: 12; D: -; V: TRBV29-1; J: TRBJ2-7; size: -; CDR3: CSVTVSSYEQYF; DNA: TGCAGCGTGACAGTAAGCTCCTACGAGCAGTACTTC
length: 15; D: -; V: TRBV6-2/TRBV6-3; J: TRBJ2-7; size: -; CDR3: CASNLDSFGGYEQYF; DNA: TGTGCCAGCAACCTGGACAGCTTCGGGGGCTACGAGCAGTACTTC
length: 15; D: TRBD2; V: TRBV20-1; J: TRBJ2-1; size: -; CDR3: CSARALAGGANEQFF; DNA: TGCAGTGCTAGAGCTCTAGCGGGGGGTGCAAATGAGCAGTTCTTC
length: 16; D: TRBD1; V: TRBV25-1; J: TRBJ2-3; size: -; CDR3: CASSERQGDRTDTQYF; DNA: TGTGCCAGCAGTGAACGACAGGGGGACAGGACAGATACGCAGTATTTT
length: 16; D: -; V: TRBV20-1; J: TRBJ2-4; size: -; CDR3: CSASPATSFAKNIQYF; DNA: TGCAGTGCTAGTCCTGCTACTAGCTTTGCCAAAAACATTCAGTACTTC
length: 14; D: TRBD2; V: TRBV29-1; J: TRBJ2-5; size: few; CDR3: CSVTSEVVQETQYF; DNA: TGCAGCGTTACTAGCGAGGTGGTCCAAGAGACCCAGTACTTC
length: 15; D: -; V: TRBV6-2/TRBV6-3; J: TRBJ2-7; size: -; CDR3: CASSQAGTPSYEQYF; DNA: TGTGCCAGCAGTCAAGCCGGGACGCCCTCCTACGAGCAGTACTTC
length: 14; D: -; V: TRBV5-4; J: TRBJ2-7; size: -; CDR3: CASSLKGTISEQYF; DNA: TGTGCCAGCAGCTTAAAGGGAACCATCTCCGAGCAGTACTTC
length: 14; D: -; V: TRBV12-3/TRBV12-4; J: TRBJ2-1; size: few; CDR3: CASSPVNSYNEQFF; DNA: TGTGCCAGCAGCCCAGTGAATTCCTACAATGAGCAGTTCTTC
length: 11; D: TRBD1; V: TRBV6-1; J: TRBJ2-7; size: few; CDR3: CASSETGTEYF; DNA: TGTGCCAGCAGTGAAACCGGGACAGAGTACTTC
length: 16; D: -; V: TRBV5-1; J: TRBJ2-5; size: once; CDR3: CASSLATGSILETQYF; DNA: TGCGCCAGCAGCTTGGCCACGGGCTCCATATTAGAGACCCAGTACTTC
length: 15; D: TRBD2; V: TRBV30; J: TRBJ2-3; size: -; CDR3: CAWSEGSGGANTQYF; DNA: TGTGCCTGGAGTGAGGGTAGCGGGGGGGCAAATACGCAGTATTTT
length: 14; D: -; V: TRBV27; J: TRBJ1-1; size: few; CDR3: CASSSNRAGYEAFF; DNA: TGTGCCAGTAGTTCAAACCGGGCAGGTTATGAAGCTTTCTTT
length: 17; D: -; V: TRBV4-2; J: TRBJ2-2; size: -; CDR3: CASSQPSGLINTGELFF; DNA: TGTGCCAGCAGCCAACCCTCGGGACTCATAAACACCGGGGAGCTGTTTTTT
length: 11; D: TRBD1; V: TRBV20-1; J: TRBJ2-7; size: few; CDR3: CSAPQGGEQYF; DNA: TGCAGTGCTCCACAGGGGGGCGAGCAGTACTTC
length: 17; D: TRBD2; V: TRBV6-2/TRBV6-3; J: TRBJ2-5; size: -; CDR3: CASSFHRTSGVFQTQYF; DNA: TGTGCCAGCAGTTTCCACCGGACGAGCGGGGTATTCCAGACCCAGTACTTC
length: 14; D: -; V: TRBV12-3/TRBV12-4; J: TRBJ1-2; size: -; CDR3: CASSLNRKPDGYTF; DNA: TGTGCCAGCAGTTTGAATCGGAAGCCGGATGGCTACACCTTC
length: 17; D: TRBD1; V: TRBV18; J: TRBJ2-3; size: -; CDR3: CASSPPVGQGATDTQYF; DNA: TGTGCCAGCTCACCACCGGTGGGACAGGGAGCCACAGATACGCAGTATTTT
length: 14; D: -; V: TRBV6-2/TRBV6-3; J: TRBJ2-3; size: -; CDR3: CASTEAGFTDTQYF; DNA: TGTGCCAGCACGGAGGCGGGATTCACAGATACGCAGTATTTT
length: 14; D: -; V: TRBV2; J: TRBJ1-2; size: -; CDR3: CASSERGVLGGYTF; DNA: TGTGCCAGCAGTGAACGAGGGGTTTTGGGTGGCTACACCTTC
length: 18; D: -; V: TRBV9; J: TRBJ1-2; size: -; CDR3: CASSISERVSSGNYGYTF; DNA: TGTGCCAGCAGCATATCCGAGAGGGTCTCGAGTGGGAACTATGGCTACACCTTC
length: 15; D: -; V: TRBV15; J: TRBJ1-6; size: many; CDR3: CATSREPQGGSPLHF; DNA: TGTGCCACCAGCAGAGAGCCCCAGGGAGGTTCACCCCTCCACTTT
length: 10; D: -; V: TRBV27; J: TRBJ2-3; size: -; CDR3: CATIKDTQYF; DNA: TGTGCCACCATTAAAGATACGCAGTATTTT
length: 14; D: -; V: TRBV12-3/TRBV12-4; J: TRBJ2-5; size: -; CDR3: CASSLNLYQETQYF; DNA: TGTGCCAGCAGTTTGAACTTGTACCAAGAGACCCAGTACTTC
length: 16; D: TRBD2; V: TRBV6-1; J: TRBJ2-1; size: few; CDR3: CASTEGAAGGPYEQFF; DNA: TGTGCCAGCACCGAAGGGGCCGCGGGGGGGCCATATGAGCAGTTCTTC
length: 13; D: TRBD1; V: TRBV2; J: TRBJ2-7; size: -; CDR3: CASSDDRGDEQYF; DNA: TGTGCCAGCAGTGATGACAGGGGAGACGAGCAGTACTTC
length: 13; D: -; V: TRBV6-5; J: TRBJ2-5; size: -; CDR3: CASSHTIEETQYF; DNA: TGTGCCAGCAGTCATACGATCGAGGAGACCCAGTACTTC